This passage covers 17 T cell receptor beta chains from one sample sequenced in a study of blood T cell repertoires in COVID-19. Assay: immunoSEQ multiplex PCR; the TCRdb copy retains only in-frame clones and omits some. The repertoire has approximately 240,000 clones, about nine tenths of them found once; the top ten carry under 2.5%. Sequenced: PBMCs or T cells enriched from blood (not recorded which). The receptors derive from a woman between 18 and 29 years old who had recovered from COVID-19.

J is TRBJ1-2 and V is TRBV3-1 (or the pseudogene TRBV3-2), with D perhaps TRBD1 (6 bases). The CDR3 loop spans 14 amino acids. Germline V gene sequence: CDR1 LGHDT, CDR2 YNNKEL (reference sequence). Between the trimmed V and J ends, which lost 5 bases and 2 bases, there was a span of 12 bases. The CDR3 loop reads CASSNSDRNYGYTF. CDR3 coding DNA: TGTGCCAGCAGCAACTCGGACAGAAACTATGGCTACACCTTC.

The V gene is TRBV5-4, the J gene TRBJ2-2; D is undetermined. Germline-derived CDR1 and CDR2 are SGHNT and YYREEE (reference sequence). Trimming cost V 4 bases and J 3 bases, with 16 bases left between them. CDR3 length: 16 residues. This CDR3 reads CASSPGRHPDTGELFF. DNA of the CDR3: TGTGCCAGCAGCCCCGGCCGACACCCGGACACCGGGGAGCTGTTTTTT.

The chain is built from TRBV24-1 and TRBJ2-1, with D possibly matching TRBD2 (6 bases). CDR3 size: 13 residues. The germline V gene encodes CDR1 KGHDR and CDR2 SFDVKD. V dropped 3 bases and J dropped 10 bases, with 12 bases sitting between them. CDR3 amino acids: CATSDHLAREQFF. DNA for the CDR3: TGTGCCACCAGTGATCATCTAGCGAGGGAGCAGTTCTTC.

The CDR3 here is CASSVLRGATNQPQHF. The CDR3 DNA reads TGTGCCAGCAGTGTCCTTCGGGGGGCGACAAATCAGCCCCAGCATTTT. V is TRBV2 and J is TRBJ1-5; maybe TRBD1 (6 bases). V lost 4 bases and J lost 4, with 17 bases in between. Germline V gives CDR1 SNHLY, CDR2 FYNNEI. This CDR3 is 16 amino acids long.

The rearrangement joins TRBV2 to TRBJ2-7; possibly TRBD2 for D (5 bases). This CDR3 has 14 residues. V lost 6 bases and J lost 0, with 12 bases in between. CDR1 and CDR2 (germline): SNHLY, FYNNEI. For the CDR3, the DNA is TGTGCCAGCAGACTAGAAATCTACTCCTACGAGCAGTACTTC. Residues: CASRLEIYSYEQYF.

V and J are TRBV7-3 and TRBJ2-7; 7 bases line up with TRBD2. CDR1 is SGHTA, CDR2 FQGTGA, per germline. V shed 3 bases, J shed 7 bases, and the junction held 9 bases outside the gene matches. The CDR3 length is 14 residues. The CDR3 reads CASSFHRDSGEQYF. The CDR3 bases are TGTGCCAGCAGCTTCCACCGCGATAGCGGGGAGCAGTACTTC.

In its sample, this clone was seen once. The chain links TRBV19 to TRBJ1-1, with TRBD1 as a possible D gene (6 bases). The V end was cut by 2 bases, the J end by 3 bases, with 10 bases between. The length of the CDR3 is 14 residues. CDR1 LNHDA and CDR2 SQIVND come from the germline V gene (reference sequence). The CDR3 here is CASSIPGADTEAFF. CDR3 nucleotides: TGTGCCAGTAGTATACCAGGGGCGGACACTGAAGCTTTCTTT.

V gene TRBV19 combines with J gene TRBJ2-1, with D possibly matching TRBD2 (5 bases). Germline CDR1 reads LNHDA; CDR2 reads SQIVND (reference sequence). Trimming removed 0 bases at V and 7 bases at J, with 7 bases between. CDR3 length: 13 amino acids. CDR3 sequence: CASSIDRRNEQFF. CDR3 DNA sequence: TGTGCCAGTAGTATAGATCGGAGGAATGAGCAGTTCTTC.

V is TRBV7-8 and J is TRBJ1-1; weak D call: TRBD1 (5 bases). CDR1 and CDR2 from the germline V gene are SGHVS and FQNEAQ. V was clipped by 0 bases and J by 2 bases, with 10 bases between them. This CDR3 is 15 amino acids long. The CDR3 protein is CASSLAGRENTEAFF. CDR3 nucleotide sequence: TGTGCCAGCAGCTTAGCCGGCAGGGAAAACACTGAAGCTTTCTTT.

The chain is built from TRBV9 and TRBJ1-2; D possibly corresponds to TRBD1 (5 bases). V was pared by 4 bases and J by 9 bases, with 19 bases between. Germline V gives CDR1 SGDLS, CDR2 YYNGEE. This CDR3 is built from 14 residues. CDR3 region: CASSLHRGGGSYTF. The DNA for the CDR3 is TGTGCCAGCAGCCTCCACCGGGGCGGCGGGAGCTACACCTTC.

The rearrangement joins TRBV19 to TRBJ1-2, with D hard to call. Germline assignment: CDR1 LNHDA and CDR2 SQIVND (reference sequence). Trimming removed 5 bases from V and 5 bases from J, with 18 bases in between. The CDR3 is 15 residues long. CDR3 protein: CASSSPGDGKYGYTF. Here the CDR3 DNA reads TGTGCCAGTAGTTCGCCGGGTGACGGAAAATATGGCTACACCTTC.

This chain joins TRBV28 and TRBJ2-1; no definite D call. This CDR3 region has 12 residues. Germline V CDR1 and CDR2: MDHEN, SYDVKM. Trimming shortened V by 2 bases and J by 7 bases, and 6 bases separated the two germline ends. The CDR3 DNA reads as TGTGCCAGCAGTTTAAGCAGGAATGAGCAGTTCTTC. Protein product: CASSLSRNEQFF.

CDR3 region: CATSDPTRTVGNTIYF. CDR3 bases: TGTGCCACCAGTGACCCAACCCGGACAGTTGGAAACACCATATATTTT. V usage is TRBV24-1 and J usage is TRBJ1-3, with D perhaps matching TRBD1 (6 bases). Germline values: CDR1 KGHDR, CDR2 SFDVKD. The V and J ends lost 4 bases and 3 bases respectively, with 15 bases between them. The CDR3 has 16 amino acids.

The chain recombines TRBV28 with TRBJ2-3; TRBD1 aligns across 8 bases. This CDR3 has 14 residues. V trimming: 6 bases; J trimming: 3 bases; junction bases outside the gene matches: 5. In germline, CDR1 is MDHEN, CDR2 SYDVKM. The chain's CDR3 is CASSPQGATDTQYF. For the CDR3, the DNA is TGTGCCAGCAGCCCCCAGGGGGCAACAGATACGCAGTATTTT. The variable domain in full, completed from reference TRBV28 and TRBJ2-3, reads DVKVTQSSRYLVKRTGEKVFLECVQDMDHENMFWYRQDPGLGLRLIYFSYDVKMKEKGDIPEGYSVSREKKERFSLILESASTNQTSMYLCASSPQGATDTQYFGPGTRLTVL.

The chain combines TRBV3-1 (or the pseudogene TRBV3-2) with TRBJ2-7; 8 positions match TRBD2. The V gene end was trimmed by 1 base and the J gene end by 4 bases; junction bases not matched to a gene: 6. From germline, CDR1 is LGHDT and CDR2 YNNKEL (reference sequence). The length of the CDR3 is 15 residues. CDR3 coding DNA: TGTGCCAGCAGCCAAGGGGCTAGCGGGTGGTACGAGCAGTACTTC. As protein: CASSQGASGWYEQYF.

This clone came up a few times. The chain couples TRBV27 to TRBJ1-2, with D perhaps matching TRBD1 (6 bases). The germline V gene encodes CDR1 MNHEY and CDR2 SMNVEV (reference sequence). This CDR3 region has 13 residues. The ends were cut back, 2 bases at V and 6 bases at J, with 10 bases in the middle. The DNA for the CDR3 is TGTGCCAGCAGTTTACGGGGGGCGGATGGCTACACCTTC. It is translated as CASSLRGADGYTF.

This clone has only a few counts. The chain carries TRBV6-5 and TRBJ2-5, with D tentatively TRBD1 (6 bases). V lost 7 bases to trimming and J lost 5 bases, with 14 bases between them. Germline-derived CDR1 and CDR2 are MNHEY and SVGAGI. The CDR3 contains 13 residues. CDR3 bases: TGTGCCAGCACCTCCCCCGGACAGGAGACCCAGTACTTC. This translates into CASTSPGQETQYF.